Shown below are 27 T cell receptor beta chains from a single sample sequenced in a study of metastatic and nonmetastatic thyroid tumors. Ahead of thyroid surgery, no patient had received treatment of any kind. TCRdb reprocessed the PCR reads via MiXCR. Of some 12,000 clones in the sample, 26% were seen once. The sequencing sample was made of tumor tissue. The receptors shown here come from a female donor with papillary thyroid cancer or a benign thyroid nodule (not recorded which). Some clones in this sample may be carry-over from other donors' samples.

By frequency in the sample, this clone is medium-sized. The chain uses TRBV19 and TRBJ1-1; TRBD1 agrees at 7 bases. The V gene's germline CDR1 is LNHDA and CDR2 SQIVND (reference sequence). V shed 4 bases and J 4 bases; nucleotides not matched to a gene: 6. The CDR3 covers 14 residues. CDR3 DNA sequence: TGTGCCAGTAGTACGGGACAGTATGGCACTGAAGCTTTCTTT. It yields the protein CASSTGQYGTEAFF.

This clone was observed at least ten times. The chain has TRBV7-2 and TRBJ2-1; D is ambiguous. The length of the CDR3 is 13 residues. V was cut by 5 bases and J by 8 bases, with 13 bases left in between. Germline loops: CDR1 SGHTA, CDR2 FQGNSA. The CDR3 nucleotides are TGTGCCAGCAGCGCGTTATTTGGGGATGAGCAGTTCTTC. Its translation is CASSALFGDEQFF.

The V call is TRBV19, the J call TRBJ1-1; perhaps TRBD1 as D (6 bases). Trimming shortened V by 3 bases and J by 0 bases, and 14 bases separated the two germline ends. The CDR3 contains 16 residues. Germline V gives CDR1 LNHDA, CDR2 SQIVND (reference sequence). The CDR3, as DNA: TGTGCCAGTAGTATTTCGGGGGGCCCAATGAACACTGAAGCTTTCTTT. Residues: CASSISGGPMNTEAFF.

This clone has just a few counts. The rearrangement uses TRBV7-9 and TRBJ2-7; D ambiguous. The CDR3 covers 12 residues. Germline V gives CDR1 SEHNR, CDR2 FQNEAQ (reference sequence). V lost 0 bases and J lost 3, with 3 bases in between. The CDR3: CASSLARYEQYF. As DNA, the CDR3 is TGTGCCAGCAGCTTAGCCCGCTACGAGCAGTACTTC.

The genes are TRBV6-2 or TRBV6-3 and TRBJ2-5; the match to TRBD2 covers 12 bases. CDR1 and CDR2 from the germline V gene are MNHEY and SVGEGT. Unmatched junction bases numbered 17, after V lost 2 bases and J lost 4 bases. This CDR3 is 20 amino acids long. This CDR3 is CASSYTIPTSGRSGGETQYF. CDR3 nucleotides: TGTGCCAGCAGTTACACCATCCCAACTAGCGGGAGGAGCGGGGGAGAGACCCAGTACTTC.

This clone ranks as medium-sized. The rearrangement links TRBV6-1 to TRBJ1-2, with 9 bases lining up with TRBD1. CDR3 length equals 15 residues. Trimming removed 5 bases from V and 4 bases from J; junction bases left unmatched: 8. The germline gives CDR1 MNHNS, CDR2 SASEGT. The CDR3 DNA is TGTGCCAGCAGTACCCCGGGACAGGGCGGCTATGGCTACACCTTC. This translates into CASSTPGQGGYGYTF.

This chain uses TRBV20-1 with TRBJ2-1; weak D call: TRBD2 (5 bases). Trimming pared 4 bases from V and 3 bases from J, leaving 22 bases between. The germline V gene has CDR1 DFQATT and CDR2 SNEGSKA (reference sequence). The CDR3 is 17 residues long. The CDR3 DNA reads TGCAGTGCTATCGGACTTGGACCCTCTTCCCTCTACAATGAGCAGTTCTTC. This codes for CSAIGLGPSSLYNEQFF.

This clone has a handful of counts. The rearrangement uses TRBV24-1 and TRBJ2-1; 13 nucleotides agree with TRBD2. This CDR3 spans 16 amino acids. V was clipped by 1 base and J by 9 bases; unmatched bases: 5. Germline V gene lookup returns CDR1 KGHDR and CDR2 SFDVKD. Here the CDR3 reads CATSDFTSGRAAEQFF. CDR3 sequence (DNA): TGTGCCACCAGTGATTTTACTAGCGGGAGGGCGGCTGAGCAGTTCTTC.

This clone was recorded once. V is TRBV7-6 and J is TRBJ2-3, with D possibly matching TRBD1 (5 bases). The germline V gene has CDR1 SGHVS and CDR2 FNYEAQ. The ends were cut back, 4 bases at V and 4 bases at J, with 9 bases in the middle. This CDR3 is built from 13 residues. The chain's CDR3 is CASSSWGADTQYF. DNA of the CDR3: TGTGCCAGCAGCTCCTGGGGCGCAGATACGCAGTATTTT.

By sample fraction, this clone is medium-sized. The chain links TRBV19 to TRBJ1-5; maybe TRBD1 (5 bases). V was trimmed by 1 base and J by 1 base, leaving 14 bases between them. The length of the CDR3 is 17 residues. Per the germline V gene, CDR1 is LNHDA and CDR2 is SQIVND (reference sequence). CDR3 sequence: CASSIVPTGVSNQPQHF. The CDR3, as DNA: TGTGCCAGTAGTATAGTGCCTACAGGTGTGAGCAATCAGCCCCAGCATTTT.

This clone was seen only a few times. The chain is built from TRBV27 and TRBJ2-7, with D possibly matching TRBD2 (6 bases). The V end lost 3 bases, the J end lost 5 bases, and 20 bases lay between the germline ends. The CDR3 is made up of 16 amino acids. CDR1 and CDR2 from the germline V gene are MNHEY and SMNVEV (reference sequence). The chain's CDR3 is CASSLGAAAGFDEQYF. The CDR3 DNA sequence: TGTGCCAGCAGTTTGGGAGCCGCGGCGGGGTTCGACGAGCAGTACTTC.

This chain connects TRBV13 to TRBJ2-7; 15 bases are shared with TRBD2. The CDR3 spans 18 residues. After removal of 4 bases from V and 5 bases from J, the junction contained 12 bases not matched to a gene. Germline CDR1 PRHDT, CDR2 FYEKMQ (reference sequence). CDR3 region: CASSSRTSGGAVSHEQYF. CDR3 nucleotides: TGTGCCAGCAGCTCCCGGACTAGCGGGGGGGCCGTATCCCACGAGCAGTACTTC. Combining the CDR3 with reference TRBV13 and TRBJ2-7 gives the whole variable domain AAGVIQSPRHLIKEKRETATLKCYPIPRHDTVYWYQQGPGQDPQFLISFYEKMQSDKGSIPDRFSAQQFSDYHSELNMSSLELGDSALYFCASSSRTSGGAVSHEQYFGPGTRLTVT.

Remarks on this clone: Mismatch with germline at one junction end may stem from a read error. This chain links TRBV6-1 with TRBJ1-5; 8 nucleotides line up with TRBD1. The CDR3 sequence is 15 residues long. The germline CDR1 and CDR2 sequences are MNHNS and SASEGT. CDR3 loop: CARSGDRGRNQPQHF. In nucleotides, the CDR3 is TGTGCCAGGAGTGGAGACAGGGGACGCAATCAGCCCCAGCATTTT.

The J gene is TRBJ2-2, the V gene TRBV12-3 or TRBV12-4, with 10 bases aligning to TRBD1. There are 14 residues in the CDR3. Trimming cost V 6 bases and J 5 bases; bases outside gene matches: 3. CDR3 protein: CASSPGQGTGELFF. CDR3 in DNA: TGTGCCAGCAGCCCGGGACAGGGGACCGGGGAGCTGTTTTTT.

By proportion, this clone is medium-sized. The chain combines TRBV28 with TRBJ1-2, with a tentative D call TRBD1 (6 bases). The ends were cut back, 2 bases at V and 8 bases at J, with 15 bases in the middle. Germline CDR1 reads MDHEN; CDR2 reads SYDVKM. The length of the CDR3 is 14 residues. CDR3: CASSLVGGARGYTF. In DNA form, the CDR3 reads TGTGCCAGCAGTTTAGTGGGGGGCGCACGGGGCTACACCTTC.

The sample holds many counts of this clone. Other nucleotide sequences from this sample produce the same CDR3. This rearrangement joins TRBV11-3 to TRBJ1-1; D is perhaps TRBD1 (6 bases). In germline, CDR1 is SGHNT, CDR2 YENEEA. The CDR3 runs 15 residues. Trimming took 0 bases from V and 5 from J, leaving 13 bases between them. The CDR3 nucleotides are TGTGCCAGCAGCTTAGAGGGACAACGGAAGACTGAAGCTTTCTTT. Its protein is CASSLEGQRKTEAFF.

This clone is judged medium-sized (0.01 to 0.1%). The chain combines TRBV7-2 with TRBJ2-7; TRBD1 agrees at 9 bases. Germline assignment: CDR1 SGHTA and CDR2 FQGNSA. This CDR3 has 15 residues. After removal of 3 bases from V and 3 bases from J, the junction contained 6 bases not matched to a gene. The CDR3 here is CASSFSGTGYYEQYF. For the CDR3, the DNA is TGTGCCAGCAGCTTCTCCGGGACAGGGTACTACGAGCAGTACTTC.

This clone showed up just a few times. The rearrangement joins TRBV10-3 to TRBJ2-7; 8 bases line up with TRBD1. V gave up 11 bases and J gave up 0 bases; unmatched junction bases: 6. CDR1 ENHRY and CDR2 SYGVKD come from the germline V gene. CDR3 length: 13 residues. CDR3 coding DNA: TGTGCCGTCTGGGGACAGGACTCCTACGAGCAGTACTTC. Translating gives CAVWGQDSYEQYF.

This clone was seen at least ten times. The chain is built from TRBV4-1 and TRBJ2-1; 8 bases fit TRBD2. This CDR3 has 16 amino acids. The V gene's germline CDR1 is MGHRA and CDR2 YSYEKL. The V and J ends lost 2 bases and 7 bases, in that order; junction bases with no gene match: 10. As DNA, the CDR3 is TGCGCCAGCAGCCAATCCGAAGCGGGAGTCGGTAATGAGCAGTTCTTC. It translates to CASSQSEAGVGNEQFF.

Points on this clone: The junction shows a germline mismatch at one end, possibly a read error. This chain links TRBV11-3 with TRBJ2-1, with 8 positions matching TRBD2. In germline, CDR1 is SGHNT, CDR2 YENEEA. The CDR3 spans 14 residues. In DNA form, the CDR3 reads TGTGACAGCAGCCCCAGCGGGAGAATAAATGAGCAGTTCTTC. This sequence encodes CDSSPSGRINEQFF.

This clone was picked up a small number of times. The rearrangement joins TRBV6-1 to TRBJ1-1; D gene uncertain. The CDR3 is 14 amino acids. V was shortened by 5 bases and J by 1 base, with 11 bases between the two germline ends. Germline CDR1 MNHNS, CDR2 SASEGT. The CDR3 DNA reads TGTGCCAGCAGTCGCCGGACGGGGAACACTGAAGCTTTCTTT. It translates to CASSRRTGNTEAFF.

The chain employs TRBV7-8 and TRBJ2-7, with TRBD1 as a possible D gene (5 bases). CDR3 length: 15 residues. In germline, CDR1 is SGHVS, CDR2 FQNEAQ. Trimming stripped 3 bases from V and 3 bases from J, with 15 bases between. Here the CDR3 DNA reads TGTGCCAGCAGCTTGGCAGGGTTCGTTAACTACGAGCAGTACTTC. It encodes CASSLAGFVNYEQYF. Full variable domain (remainder filled in from reference TRBV7-8 and TRBJ2-7): GAGVSQSPRYKVAKRGQDVALRCDPISGHVSLFWYQQALGQGPEFLTYFQNEAQLDKSGLPSDRFFAERPEGSVSTLKIQRTQQEDSAVYLCASSLAGFVNYEQYFGPGTRLTVT.

The V gene is TRBV5-1, the J gene TRBJ2-1; 9 nucleotides match TRBD1. The V segment lost 5 bases and the J segment 5 bases; nucleotides outside the gene matches: 8. The CDR3 runs to 15 residues. Germline V gene data show CDR1 as SGHRS and CDR2 as YFSETQ. This CDR3 reads CASSQGGTGNNEQFF. In nucleotides, the CDR3 is TGCGCCAGCAGTCAAGGCGGGACAGGGAACAATGAGCAGTTCTTC.

V and J are TRBV3-1 and TRBJ2-1; D is ambiguous. This CDR3 has 13 residues. V was pared by 5 bases and J by 7 bases, with 12 bases between. CDR1 and CDR2 (germline): LGHDT, YNNKEL (reference sequence). The CDR3 bases are TGTGCCAGCAGCTATAGGGCCTTGAATGAGCAGTTCTTC. Its protein product is CASSYRALNEQFF.

This clone was recorded only once. The rearrangement joins TRBV20-1 to TRBJ1-6, with D hard to call. V was trimmed by 4 bases and J by 8 bases, leaving 9 bases between them. In germline, CDR1 is DFQATT, CDR2 SNEGSKA (reference sequence). The CDR3 covers 12 residues. The CDR3 coding sequence is TGCAGTGCTACCTGGGGAGATTCACCCCTCCACTTT. It is translated as CSATWGDSPLHF.

This clone was detected ten times or more. The chain couples TRBV3-1 to TRBJ2-7; D is uncertain. This CDR3 comprises 15 residues. V was pared by 4 bases and J by 4 bases, with 17 bases between. Germline CDR1 and CDR2: LGHDT and YNNKEL (reference sequence). The CDR3 DNA follows: TGTGCCAGCAGCCCCGGCCCAACTCCTAGTTACGAGCAGTACTTC. Translated, it gives CASSPGPTPSYEQYF.

The CDR3 here is CASSEPGLAGYGQFF. As DNA, the CDR3 is TGTGCCAGCAGTGAACCGGGACTAGCGGGATATGGGCAGTTCTTC. V gene TRBV6-1 combines with J gene TRBJ2-1, with TRBD2 identical over 13 bases. Germline-derived CDR1 and CDR2 are MNHNS and SASEGT. The CDR3 loop spans 15 amino acids. Losses at the gene ends were 2 bases for V and 12 bases for J; bases not matched to a gene: 7.